This TCR beta chain was observed in a study of blood T cell repertoires in COVID-19. Study-wide background: PBMCs, B-cell-depleted T cells, or T cells provided the cDNA or gDNA that made up the material.

Method: immunoSEQ multiplex PCR; TCRdb's copy keeps in-frame clones and lacks some. The sample includes more than 100,000 clones, over 75% seen only once; the top ten take under 13%. Germline V lookup: CDR1 WNHNN, CDR2 SYGVQD (reference sequence). V was pared by 2 bases and J by 7 bases, with 5 bases of the junction left unmatched. This CDR3 spans 15 amino acids. Sample: peripheral blood. The chain recombines TRBV10-1 with TRBJ1-6; 7 positions agree with TRBD1. This clonotype was sampled from a man older than 75 with acute or convalescent COVID-19. The CDR3 sequence is CASSEATGVNSPLHF. The CDR3 DNA reads as TGCGCCAGCAGTGAGGCTACAGGGGTGAATTCACCCCTCCACTTT.